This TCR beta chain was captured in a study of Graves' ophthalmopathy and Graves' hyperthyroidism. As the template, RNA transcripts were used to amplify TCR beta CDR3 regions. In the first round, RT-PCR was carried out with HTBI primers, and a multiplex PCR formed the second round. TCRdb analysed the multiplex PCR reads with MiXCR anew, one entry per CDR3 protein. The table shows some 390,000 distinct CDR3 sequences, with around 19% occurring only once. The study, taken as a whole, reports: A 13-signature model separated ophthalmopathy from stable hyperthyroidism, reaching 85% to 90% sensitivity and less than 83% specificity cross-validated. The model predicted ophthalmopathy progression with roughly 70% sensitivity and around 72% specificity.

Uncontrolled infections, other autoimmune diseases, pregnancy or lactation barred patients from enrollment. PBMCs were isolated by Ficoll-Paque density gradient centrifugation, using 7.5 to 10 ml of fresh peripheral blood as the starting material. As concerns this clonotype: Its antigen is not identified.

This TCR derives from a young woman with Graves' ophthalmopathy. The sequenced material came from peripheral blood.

This chain's CDR3 is CASSQTGRYEQYF. The CDR3 coding sequence is TGTGCCAGCAGCCAAACAGGAAGGTACGAGCAGTACTTC. The V call is TRBV11-2, the J call TRBJ2-7; D might be TRBD1 (5 bases). Per germline, CDR1 SGHAT and CDR2 FQNNGV. V lost 5 bases and J lost 4, with 12 bases in between. The CDR3 is 13 amino acids.